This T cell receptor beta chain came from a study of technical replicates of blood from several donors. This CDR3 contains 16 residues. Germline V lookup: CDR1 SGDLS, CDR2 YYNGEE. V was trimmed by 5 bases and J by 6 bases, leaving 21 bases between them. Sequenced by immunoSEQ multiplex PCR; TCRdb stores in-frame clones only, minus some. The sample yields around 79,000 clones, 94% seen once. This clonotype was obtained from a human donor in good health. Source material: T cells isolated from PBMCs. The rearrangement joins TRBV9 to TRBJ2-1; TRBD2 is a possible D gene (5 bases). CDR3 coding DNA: TGTGCCAGCAGTGCTATAACTAGGGTGGGCGGCAATGAGCAGTTCTTC. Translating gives CASSAITRVGGNEQFF.